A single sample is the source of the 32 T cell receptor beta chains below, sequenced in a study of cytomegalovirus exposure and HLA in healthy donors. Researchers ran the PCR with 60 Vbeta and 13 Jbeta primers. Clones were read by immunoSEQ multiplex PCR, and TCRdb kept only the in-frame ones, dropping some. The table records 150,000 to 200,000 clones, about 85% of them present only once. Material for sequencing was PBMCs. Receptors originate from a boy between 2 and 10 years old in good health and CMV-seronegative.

The chain's CDR3 is CASSLLREGTDTQYF. In DNA form, the CDR3 reads TGTGCCAGCAGTTTATTGCGGGAGGGGACAGATACGCAGTATTTT. This rearrangement joins TRBV28 to TRBJ2-3; 9 bases are shared with TRBD2. The CDR3 extends over 15 amino acids. J gave up 3 bases and V 1 base, and 2 bases lay outside the gene matches. CDR1 and CDR2 from the germline V gene are MDHEN and SYDVKM.

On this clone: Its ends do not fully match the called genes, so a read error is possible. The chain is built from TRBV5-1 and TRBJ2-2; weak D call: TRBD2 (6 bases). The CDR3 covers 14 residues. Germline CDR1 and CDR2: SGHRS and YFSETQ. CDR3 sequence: CASSLFPGSGGLFF. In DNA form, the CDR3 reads TGCGCCAGCAGTCTCTTCCCGGGGTCCGGGGGGCTGTTTTTT.

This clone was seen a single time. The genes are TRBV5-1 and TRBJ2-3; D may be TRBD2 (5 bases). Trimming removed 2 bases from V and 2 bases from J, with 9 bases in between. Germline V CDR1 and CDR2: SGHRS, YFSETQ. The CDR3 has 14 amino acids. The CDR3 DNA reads TGCGCCAGCAGCTTTGTAGCGCCCACAGATACGCAGTATTTT. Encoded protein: CASSFVAPTDTQYF.

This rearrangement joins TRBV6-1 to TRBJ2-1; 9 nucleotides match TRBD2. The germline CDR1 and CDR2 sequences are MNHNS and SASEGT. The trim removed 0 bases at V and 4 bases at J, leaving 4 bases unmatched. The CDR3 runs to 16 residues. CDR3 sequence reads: CASSEAGRGGYNEQFF. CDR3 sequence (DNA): TGTGCCAGCAGTGAAGCGGGGCGGGGGGGATACAATGAGCAGTTCTTC.

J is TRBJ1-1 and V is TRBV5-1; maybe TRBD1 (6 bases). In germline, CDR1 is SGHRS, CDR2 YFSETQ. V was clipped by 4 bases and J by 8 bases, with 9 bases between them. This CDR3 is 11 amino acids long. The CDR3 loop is CASSLTGEAFF. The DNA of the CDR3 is TGCGCCAGCAGCCTGACAGGAGAAGCTTTCTTT.

The CDR3: CASSLGQGWSNTEAFF. The CDR3 DNA reads TGTGCCAGCAGCTTAGGACAGGGGTGGTCCAACACTGAAGCTTTCTTT. The chain employs TRBV7-2 and TRBJ1-1; 8 bases fit TRBD1. The CDR3 is 16 residues long. The germline CDR1 and CDR2 sequences are SGHTA and FQGNSA. Trimming cost V 1 base and J 2 bases; bases outside gene matches: 6.

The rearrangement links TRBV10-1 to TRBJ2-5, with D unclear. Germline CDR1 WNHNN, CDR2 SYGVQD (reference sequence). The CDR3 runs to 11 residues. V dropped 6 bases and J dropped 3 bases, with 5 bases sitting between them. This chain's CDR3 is CASRYKETQYF. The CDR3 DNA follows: TGCGCCAGCAGGTATAAAGAGACCCAGTACTTC.

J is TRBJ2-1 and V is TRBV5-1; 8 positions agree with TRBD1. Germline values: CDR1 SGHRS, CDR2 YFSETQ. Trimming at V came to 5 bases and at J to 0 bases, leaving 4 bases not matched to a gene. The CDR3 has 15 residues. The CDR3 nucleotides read TGCGCCAGCAGTTTTGACAGGGGCTCCTACAATGAGCAGTTCTTC. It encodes CASSFDRGSYNEQFF.

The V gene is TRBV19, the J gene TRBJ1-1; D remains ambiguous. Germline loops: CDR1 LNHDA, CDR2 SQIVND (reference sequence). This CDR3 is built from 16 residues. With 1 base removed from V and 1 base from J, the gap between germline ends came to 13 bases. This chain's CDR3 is CASSIGATRRNTEAFF. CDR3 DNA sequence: TGTGCCAGTAGTATAGGAGCCACCCGAAGGAACACTGAAGCTTTCTTT. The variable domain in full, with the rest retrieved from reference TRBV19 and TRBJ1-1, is DGGITQSPKYLFRKEGQNVTLSCEQNLNHDAMYWYRQDPGQGLRLIYYSQIVNDFQKGDIAEGYSVSREKKESFPLTVTSAQKNPTAFYLCASSIGATRRNTEAFFGQGTRLTVV.

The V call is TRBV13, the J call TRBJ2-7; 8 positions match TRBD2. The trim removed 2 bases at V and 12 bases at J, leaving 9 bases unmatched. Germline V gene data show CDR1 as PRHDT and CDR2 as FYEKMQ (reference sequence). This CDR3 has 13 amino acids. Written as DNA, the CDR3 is TGTGCCAGCAGCTTATCCCTGTCGGGAGGGCTGTACTTC. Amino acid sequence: CASSLSLSGGLYF. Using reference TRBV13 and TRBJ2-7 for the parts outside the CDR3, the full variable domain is AAGVIQSPRHLIKEKRETATLKCYPIPRHDTVYWYQQGPGQDPQFLISFYEKMQSDKGSIPDRFSAQQFSDYHSELNMSSLELGDSALYFCASSLSLSGGLYFGPGTRLTVT.

The CDR3 DNA sequence: TGTGCCAGCAGTGAGTCGGCAGGGGACACCGGGGAGCTGTTTTTT. It encodes CASSESAGDTGELFF. The genes are TRBV6-4 and TRBJ2-2, with D possibly being TRBD1 (6 bases). V gave up 3 bases and J gave up 3 bases, with 11 bases separating them. The CDR3 is made up of 15 amino acids. From germline, CDR1 is MRHNA and CDR2 SNTAGT.

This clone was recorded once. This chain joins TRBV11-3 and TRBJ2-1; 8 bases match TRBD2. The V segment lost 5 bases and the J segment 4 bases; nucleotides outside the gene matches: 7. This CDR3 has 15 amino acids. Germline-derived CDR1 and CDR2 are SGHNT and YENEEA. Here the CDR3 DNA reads TGTGCCAGCAGCCTCACTAGCGGAGATTACAATGAGCAGTTCTTC. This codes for CASSLTSGDYNEQFF. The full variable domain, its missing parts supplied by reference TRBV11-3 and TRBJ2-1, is EAGVVQSPRYKIIEKKQPVAFWCNPISGHNTLYWYLQNLGQGPELLIRYENEEAVDDSQLPKDRFSAERLKGVDSTLKIQPAELGDSAVYLCASSLTSGDYNEQFFGPGTRLTVL.

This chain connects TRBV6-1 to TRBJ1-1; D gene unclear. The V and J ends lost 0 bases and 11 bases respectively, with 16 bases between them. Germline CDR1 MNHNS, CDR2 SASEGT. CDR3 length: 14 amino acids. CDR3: CASSEAPEGRVAFF. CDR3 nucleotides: TGTGCCAGCAGTGAAGCTCCCGAGGGAAGGGTTGCTTTCTTT.

CDR3 nucleotides: TGTGCCAGCAGCCCCCCGACAGCCACCTACGAGCAGTACTTC. Protein product: CASSPPTATYEQYF. The chain has TRBV13 and TRBJ2-7, with a tentative D call TRBD1 (5 bases). Germline CDR1 and CDR2: PRHDT and FYEKMQ (reference sequence). Trimming removed 5 bases at V and 2 bases at J, with 13 bases between. The CDR3 is made up of 14 amino acids. Based on the CDR3 plus reference TRBV13 and TRBJ2-7, the full variable domain is AAGVIQSPRHLIKEKRETATLKCYPIPRHDTVYWYQQGPGQDPQFLISFYEKMQSDKGSIPDRFSAQQFSDYHSELNMSSLELGDSALYFCASSPPTATYEQYFGPGTRLTVT.

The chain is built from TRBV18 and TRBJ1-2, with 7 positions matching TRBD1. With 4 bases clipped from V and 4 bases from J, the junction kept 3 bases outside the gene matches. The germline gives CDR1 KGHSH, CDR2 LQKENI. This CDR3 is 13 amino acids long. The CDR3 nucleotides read TGTGCCAGCTCACTGGACAGGTCCTATGGCTACACCTTC. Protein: CASSLDRSYGYTF. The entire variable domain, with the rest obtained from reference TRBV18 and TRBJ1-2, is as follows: NAGVMQNPRHLVRRRGQEARLRCSPMKGHSHVYWYRQLPEEGLKFMVYLQKENIIDESGMPKERFSAEFPKEGPSILRIQQVVRGDSAAYFCASSLDRSYGYTFGSGTRLTVV.

This chain's CDR3 is CASSPNAIGPVGGEQYF. CDR3 coding DNA: TGTGCCAGCTCACCAAACGCTATCGGCCCCGTCGGGGGCGAGCAGTACTTC. The gene calls are TRBV18 and TRBJ2-7, with D possibly matching TRBD2 (6 bases). The CDR3 totals 17 residues. Looked up from germline, CDR1 is KGHSH and CDR2 is LQKENI. The V and J ends lost 2 bases and 6 bases respectively, with 23 bases between them.

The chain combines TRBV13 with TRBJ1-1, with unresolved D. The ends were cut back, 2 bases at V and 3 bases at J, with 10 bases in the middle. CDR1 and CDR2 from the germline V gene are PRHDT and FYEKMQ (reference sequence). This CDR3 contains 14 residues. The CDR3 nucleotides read TGTGCCAGCAGCTTACCCCCTATGGACACTGAAGCTTTCTTT. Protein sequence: CASSLPPMDTEAFF.

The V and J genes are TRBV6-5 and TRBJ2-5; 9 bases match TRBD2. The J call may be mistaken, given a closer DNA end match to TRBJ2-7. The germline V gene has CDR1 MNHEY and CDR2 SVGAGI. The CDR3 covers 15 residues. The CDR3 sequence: CASSLISGRFDEQYF. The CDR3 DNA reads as TGTGCCAGCAGTTTAATAAGCGGGAGGTTCGACGAGCAGTACTTC.

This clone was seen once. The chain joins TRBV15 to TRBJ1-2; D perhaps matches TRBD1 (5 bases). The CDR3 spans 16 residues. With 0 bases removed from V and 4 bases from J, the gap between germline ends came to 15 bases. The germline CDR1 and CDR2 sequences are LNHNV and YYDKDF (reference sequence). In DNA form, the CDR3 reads TGTGCCACCAGCAGAGATAGGGCGGGGGAGCCCTATGGCTACACCTTC. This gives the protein CATSRDRAGEPYGYTF.

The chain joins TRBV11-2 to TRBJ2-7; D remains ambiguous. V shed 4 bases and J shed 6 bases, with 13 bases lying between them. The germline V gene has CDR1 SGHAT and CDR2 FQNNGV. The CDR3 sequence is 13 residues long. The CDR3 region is CASSSRELLEQYF. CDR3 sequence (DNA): TGTGCCAGCAGCTCCCGTGAGTTACTCGAGCAGTACTTC.

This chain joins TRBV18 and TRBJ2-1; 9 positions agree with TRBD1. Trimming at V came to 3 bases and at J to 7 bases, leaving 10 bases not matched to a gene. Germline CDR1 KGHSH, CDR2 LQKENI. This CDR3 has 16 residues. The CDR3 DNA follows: TGTGCCAGCTCACCTACGGGACAGGGTTCCCAGAATGAGCAGTTCTTC. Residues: CASSPTGQGSQNEQFF.

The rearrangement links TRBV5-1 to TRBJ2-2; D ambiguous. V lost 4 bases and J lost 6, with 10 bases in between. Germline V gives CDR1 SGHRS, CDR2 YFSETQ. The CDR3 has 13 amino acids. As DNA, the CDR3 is TGCGCCAGCAGCCCGCGTTTCCCCGGGGAGCTGTTTTTT. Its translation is CASSPRFPGELFF.

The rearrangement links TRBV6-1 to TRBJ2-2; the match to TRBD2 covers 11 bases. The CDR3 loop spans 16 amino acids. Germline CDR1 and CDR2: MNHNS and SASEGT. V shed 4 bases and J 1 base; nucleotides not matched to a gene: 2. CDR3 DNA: TGTGCCAGCAGTGGAACTAGCGGGAGGAACACCGGGGAGCTGTTTTTT. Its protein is CASSGTSGRNTGELFF.

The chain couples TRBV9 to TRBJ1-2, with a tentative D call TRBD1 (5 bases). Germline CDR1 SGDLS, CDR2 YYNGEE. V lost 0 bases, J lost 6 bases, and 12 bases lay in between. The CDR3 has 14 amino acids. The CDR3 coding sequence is TGTGCCAGCAGCGTAGGACTAGCAGGGCATGGCTACACCTTC. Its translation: CASSVGLAGHGYTF.

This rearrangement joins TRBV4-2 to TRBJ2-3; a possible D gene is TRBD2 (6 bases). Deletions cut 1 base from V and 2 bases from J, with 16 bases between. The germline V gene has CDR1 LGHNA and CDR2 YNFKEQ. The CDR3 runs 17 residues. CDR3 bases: TGTGCCAGCAGCCAAGGGGGGGATGGGACCCCCACAGATACGCAGTATTTT. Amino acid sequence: CASSQGGDGTPTDTQYF.

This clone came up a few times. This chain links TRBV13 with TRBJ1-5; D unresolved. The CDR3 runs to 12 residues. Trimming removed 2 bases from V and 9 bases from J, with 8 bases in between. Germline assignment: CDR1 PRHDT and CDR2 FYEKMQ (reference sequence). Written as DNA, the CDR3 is TGTGCCAGCAGCTTAACTCTCGGGCCCCAGCATTTT. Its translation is CASSLTLGPQHF.

The CDR3 DNA reads as TGTGCCAGCAGCTTGGGGCTTCAAGAGACCCAGTACTTC. As protein: CASSLGLQETQYF. The gene calls are TRBV7-3 and TRBJ2-5; TRBD1 is a possible D gene (5 bases). There are 13 residues in the CDR3. Per the germline V gene, CDR1 is SGHTA and CDR2 is FQGTGA. V lost 3 bases and J 2 bases, leaving 7 bases between the germline ends.

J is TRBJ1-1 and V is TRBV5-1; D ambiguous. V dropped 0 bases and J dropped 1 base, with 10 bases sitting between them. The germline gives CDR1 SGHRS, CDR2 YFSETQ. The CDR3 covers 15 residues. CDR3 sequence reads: CASSLVAGQNTEAFF. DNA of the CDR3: TGCGCCAGCAGCTTGGTGGCAGGTCAGAACACTGAAGCTTTCTTT.

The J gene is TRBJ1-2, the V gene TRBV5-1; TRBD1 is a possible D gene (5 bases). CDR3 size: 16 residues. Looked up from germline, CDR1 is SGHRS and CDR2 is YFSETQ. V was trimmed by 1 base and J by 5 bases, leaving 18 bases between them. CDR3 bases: TGCGCCAGCAGCTTGAACTCTTCAGGGAAAAAATATGGCTACACCTTC. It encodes CASSLNSSGKKYGYTF.

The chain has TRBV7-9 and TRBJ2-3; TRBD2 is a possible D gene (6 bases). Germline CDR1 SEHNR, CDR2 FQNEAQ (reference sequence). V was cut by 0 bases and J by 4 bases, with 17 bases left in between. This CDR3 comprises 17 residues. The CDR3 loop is CASSLASVGGGADTQYF. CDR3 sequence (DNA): TGTGCCAGCAGCTTAGCATCGGTGGGGGGAGGAGCAGATACGCAGTATTTT.

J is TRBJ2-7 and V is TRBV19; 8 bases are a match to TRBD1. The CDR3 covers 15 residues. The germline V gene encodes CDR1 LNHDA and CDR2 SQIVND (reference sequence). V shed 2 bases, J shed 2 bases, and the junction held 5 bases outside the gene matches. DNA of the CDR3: TGTGCCAGTAGTATAACGACAGGGGAGACCTACGAGCAGTACTTC. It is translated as CASSITTGETYEQYF.

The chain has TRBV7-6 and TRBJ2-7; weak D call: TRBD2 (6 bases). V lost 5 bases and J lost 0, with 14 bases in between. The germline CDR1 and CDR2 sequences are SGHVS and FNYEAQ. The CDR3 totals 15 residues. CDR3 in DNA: TGTGCCAGCAGCCAAGACTTGGGGGGCTCCTACGAGCAGTACTTC. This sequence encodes CASSQDLGGSYEQYF.